Each of the 21 T cell receptor beta chains below was sequenced from the same sample in a study of metastatic and nonmetastatic thyroid tumors. TCRdb re-analyzed the PCR reads using MiXCR. Of about 62,000 clones listed, approximately 4.1% are singletons. No treatment had been given to any patient before thyroid surgery. Sequencing used blood. The receptors derive from a female donor with papillary thyroid cancer or a benign thyroid nodule (not recorded which). Some clones in this sample may be carry-over from other donors' samples.

Many counts were recorded for this clone. The gene calls are TRBV5-1 and TRBJ2-5; tentative D call: TRBD1 (6 bases). The CDR3 spans 15 residues. Trimming pared 0 bases from V and 6 bases from J, leaving 15 bases between. The germline V gene encodes CDR1 SGHRS and CDR2 YFSETQ. The CDR3 nucleotides are TGCGCCAGCAGCTTGGGTATATCACAGGGCAAGACCCAGTACTTC. Translating it yields CASSLGISQGKTQYF.

This clone was detected only a few times. A much larger clone differs by one base, so this may be a read error. The gene calls are TRBV5-5 and TRBJ1-2; D remains ambiguous. Deletions cut 3 bases from V and 8 bases from J, with 14 bases between. Germline CDR1 and CDR2: SGHKS and YYEKEE (reference sequence). The CDR3 runs to 13 residues. CDR3 nucleotide sequence: TGTGCCAGCAGCTCCACCGCAGAGGACGGCTACACCTTC. It codes for CASSSTAEDGYTF.

This clone was counted at least ten times. The chain couples TRBV9 to TRBJ2-3; D ambiguous. The germline V gene encodes CDR1 SGDLS and CDR2 YYNGEE. V was pared by 4 bases and J by 2 bases, with 5 bases between. CDR3 length: 12 amino acids. CDR3 sequence (DNA): TGTGCCAGCAGCTCATCCACAGATACGCAGTATTTT. It translates to CASSSSTDTQYF.

The table lists this clone with many counts. This chain uses TRBV2 with TRBJ2-1; TRBD2 matches 13 bases. V trimming: 6 bases; J trimming: 7 bases; junction bases outside the gene matches: 9. The CDR3 length is 16 residues. The germline gives CDR1 SNHLY, CDR2 FYNNEI. The CDR3 region is CASRVPGLAGKNEQFF. CDR3 DNA sequence: TGTGCCAGCAGGGTACCGGGACTAGCGGGAAAAAATGAGCAGTTCTTC.

This clone was recorded a few times. The chain carries TRBV5-1 and TRBJ2-3; 15 nucleotides match TRBD2. V lost 4 bases to trimming and J lost 4 bases; unmatched junction nucleotides: 7. Germline CDR1 SGHRS, CDR2 YFSETQ. The CDR3 is 17 amino acids. This chain's CDR3 is CASSPLGLAGGADTQYF. The CDR3 region has the DNA TGCGCCAGCAGCCCCCTGGGACTAGCGGGAGGCGCAGATACGCAGTATTTT.

This clone was seen only a few times. This sequence joins TRBV28 and TRBJ1-2; D remains unclear. Germline assignment: CDR1 MDHEN and CDR2 SYDVKM. The V end was cut by 8 bases, the J end by 6 bases, with 22 bases between. The CDR3 is made up of 15 amino acids. CDR3 region: CASGLRERSYHGYTF. CDR3 nucleotides: TGTGCCAGCGGCCTGCGAGAAAGGAGTTATCATGGCTACACCTTC.

This clone was recorded at least ten times. The genes are TRBV5-1 and TRBJ2-1; D call uncertain. The CDR3 runs 13 residues. Trimming took 1 base from V and 5 from J, leaving 7 bases between them. Germline V gene lookup returns CDR1 SGHRS and CDR2 YFSETQ. CDR3 sequence (DNA): TGCGCCAGCAGCTTGCGGTTAAACAATGAGCAGTTCTTC. Protein: CASSLRLNNEQFF.

Of note for this clone: A much larger clone lies one base from this, so it may be a read error. The chain couples TRBV12-3 or TRBV12-4 to TRBJ2-5; 11 nucleotides line up with TRBD1. The junction had 11 bases not matched to a gene; V was cut back by 7 bases and J by 4 bases. This CDR3 spans 16 amino acids. The chain's CDR3 is CASIPPRTGGLETQYF. The CDR3, as DNA: TGTGCCAGCATCCCACCTCGGACAGGGGGCTTAGAGACCCAGTACTTC.

There are many counts of this clone. The V gene is TRBV28, the J gene TRBJ1-1; D unclear. Germline values: CDR1 MDHEN, CDR2 SYDVKM. Deletions cut 5 bases from V and 0 bases from J, with 16 bases between. This CDR3 region has 16 residues. This CDR3 reads CASSPLRRIMNTEAFF. The CDR3 DNA is TGTGCCAGCAGTCCTCTCAGGCGGATAATGAACACTGAAGCTTTCTTT.

The V call is TRBV27, the J call TRBJ1-2; TRBD1 matches 7 bases. Unmatched junction bases numbered 13, after V lost 4 bases and J lost 5 bases. From germline, CDR1 is MNHEY and CDR2 SMNVEV (reference sequence). There are 16 residues in the CDR3. CDR3 DNA: TGTGCCAGCAGTTATTCTTCAACAGGGGTCGGGTATGGCTACACCTTC. Its translation: CASSYSSTGVGYGYTF.

This clone is termed medium-sized (0.01 to 0.1%). The V and J genes are TRBV5-6 and TRBJ1-2; D perhaps matches TRBD1 (5 bases). Germline-derived CDR1 and CDR2 are SGHDT and YYEEEE. The V and J ends lost 6 bases and 4 bases respectively, with 10 bases between them. The CDR3 has 12 residues. The CDR3 bases are TGTGCCAGCACCGACAGTTTCTATGGCTACACCTTC. It encodes CASTDSFYGYTF. Looking up the rest from reference TRBV5-6 and TRBJ1-2 gives the full variable domain: DAGVTQSPTHLIKTRGQQVTLRCSPKSGHDTVSWYQQALGQGPQFIFQYYEEEERQRGNFPDRFSGHQFPNYSSELNVNALLLGDSALYLCASTDSFYGYTFGSGTRLTVV.

The genes are TRBV6-2 or TRBV6-3 and TRBJ1-2; 11 positions agree with TRBD1. The trim removed 2 bases at V and 4 bases at J, leaving 0 bases unmatched. The CDR3 is 14 residues long. Germline CDR1 is MNHEY and CDR2 is SVGEGT. The CDR3 reads CASSYGTGGYGYTF. CDR3 in DNA: TGTGCCAGCAGTTACGGGACAGGGGGCTATGGCTACACCTTC.

This clone was seen repeatedly, ten times or more. This chain joins TRBV7-8 and TRBJ2-1, with TRBD2 identical over 9 bases. The CDR3 extends over 17 amino acids. Per germline, CDR1 SGHVS and CDR2 FQNEAQ. With 2 bases clipped from V and 0 bases from J, the junction kept 5 bases outside the gene matches. The CDR3 DNA is TGTGCCAGCAGCTTACGTGGTAGCGGGAGCTCCTACAATGAGCAGTTCTTC. As protein: CASSLRGSGSSYNEQFF.

Ten or more counts support this clone. The sample holds other DNA sequences that translate to the same CDR3. V gene TRBV12-3 or TRBV12-4 combines with J gene TRBJ1-4; D gene uncertain. V gave up 6 bases and J gave up 4 bases, with 12 bases separating them. The CDR3 spans 14 residues. CDR3 nucleotides: TGTGCCAGCAGCCCGGGGAGGTATAATGAAAAACTGTTTTTT. Protein sequence: CASSPGRYNEKLFF.

In its sample, this clone was seen many times. The CDR3 sequence: CASSYLSGGTDTQYF. The CDR3 region has the DNA TGTGCCAGCAGTTACCTAAGCGGGGGCACAGATACGCAGTATTTT. The gene calls are TRBV6-1 and TRBJ2-3, with TRBD2 identical over 7 bases. The ends lost 5 bases at V and 1 base at J; junction bases unmatched: 6. Germline V gene data show CDR1 as MNHNS and CDR2 as SASEGT. This CDR3 has 15 residues.

The table lists this clone with many counts. CDR3 sequence reads: CSPGPDRTGTGELFF. As DNA, the CDR3 is TGCAGTCCCGGCCCAGACCGGACAGGGACCGGGGAGCTGTTTTTT. V usage is TRBV20-1 and J usage is TRBJ2-2; 8 bases line up with TRBD1. Germline CDR1 is DFQATT and CDR2 is SNEGSKA (reference sequence). After removal of 8 bases from V and 5 bases from J, the junction contained 13 bases not matched to a gene. CDR3 length: 15 amino acids.

This clone has more than one count but fewer than ten. The V gene is TRBV6-2 or TRBV6-3, the J gene TRBJ2-7; unclear D gene. Germline V lookup: CDR1 MNHEY, CDR2 SVGEGT. Trimming shortened V by 4 bases and J by 2 bases, and 12 bases separated the two germline ends. The CDR3 is made up of 14 amino acids. CDR3 DNA sequence: TGTGCCAGCAGTTGGCAACGTGGTCCCTACGAGCAGTACTTC. Protein sequence: CASSWQRGPYEQYF.

This chain's CDR3 is CASRQGTGELFF. In nucleotides, the CDR3 is TGTGCCAGCAGACAGGGCACCGGGGAGCTGTTTTTT. This rearrangement joins TRBV6-4 to TRBJ2-2; possible D gene TRBD1, 6 bases. Germline V CDR1 and CDR2: MRHNA, SNTAGT. This CDR3 is built from 12 residues. V lost 6 bases, J lost 4 bases, and 6 bases lay in between.

This clone was detected ten times or more. V usage is TRBV20-1 and J usage is TRBJ2-7; unclear D gene. Trimming pared 0 bases from V and 4 bases from J, leaving 10 bases between. CDR1 DFQATT and CDR2 SNEGSKA come from the germline V gene (reference sequence). This CDR3 is built from 13 residues. CDR3 region: CSARDLQDYEQYF. The CDR3 DNA reads as TGCAGTGCTAGAGATCTGCAGGATTACGAGCAGTACTTC.

There are many counts of this clone. The same CDR3 also results from other DNA sequences found in this sample. V and J are TRBV19 and TRBJ1-1, with D unclear. There are 13 residues in the CDR3. Germline lookup yields CDR1 LNHDA and CDR2 SQIVND (reference sequence). V was shortened by 4 bases and J by 1 base, with 7 bases between the two germline ends. Written as DNA, the CDR3 is TGTGCCAGTAGTACCTCTGGGAACACTGAAGCTTTCTTT. This sequence encodes CASSTSGNTEAFF.

This clone has a count of ten or more. The V call is TRBV6-6, the J call TRBJ2-3; D is uncertain. Germline CDR1 and CDR2: MNHNY and SVGAGI (reference sequence). The CDR3 extends over 14 amino acids. V lost 0 bases to trimming and J lost 3 bases, with 7 bases between them. In nucleotides, the CDR3 is TGTGCCAGCAGTTACTCGATACAGACAGATACGCAGTATTTT. It is translated as CASSYSIQTDTQYF.